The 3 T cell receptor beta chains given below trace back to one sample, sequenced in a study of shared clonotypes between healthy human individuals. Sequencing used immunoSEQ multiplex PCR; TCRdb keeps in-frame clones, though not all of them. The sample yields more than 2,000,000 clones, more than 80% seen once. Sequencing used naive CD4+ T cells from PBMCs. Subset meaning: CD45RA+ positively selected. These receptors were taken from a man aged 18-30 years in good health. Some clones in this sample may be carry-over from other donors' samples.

DNA of the CDR3: TGCGCCAGCAGCTTGGCGGGGCTTACTGAGCAGTACTTC. Its translation is CASSLAGLTEQYF. The chain links TRBV5-1 to TRBJ2-7; D might be TRBD1 or TRBD2, each matching 5 bases. The CDR3 loop spans 13 amino acids. Germline V gene data show CDR1 as SGHRS and CDR2 as YFSETQ. The ends were cut back, 0 bases at V and 7 bases at J, with 11 bases in the middle.

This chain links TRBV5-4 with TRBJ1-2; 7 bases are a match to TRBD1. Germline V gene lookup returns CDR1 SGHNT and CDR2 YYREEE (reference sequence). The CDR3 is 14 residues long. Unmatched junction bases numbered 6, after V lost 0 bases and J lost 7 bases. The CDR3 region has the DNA TGTGCCAGCAGCTTGGGGGCAGGGGGAGGTGGCTACACCTTC. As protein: CASSLGAGGGGYTF.

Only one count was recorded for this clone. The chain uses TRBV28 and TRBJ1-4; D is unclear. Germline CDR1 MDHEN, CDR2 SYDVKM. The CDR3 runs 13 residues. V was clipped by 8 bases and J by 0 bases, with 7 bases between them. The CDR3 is CASSAPTNEKLFF. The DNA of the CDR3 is TGTGCCAGCTCAGCTCCAACTAATGAAAAACTGTTTTTT. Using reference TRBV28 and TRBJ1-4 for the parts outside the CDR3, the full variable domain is DVKVTQSSRYLVKRTGEKVFLECVQDMDHENMFWYRQDPGLGLRLIYFSYDVKMKEKGDIPEGYSVSREKKERFSLILESASTNQTSMYLCASSAPTNEKLFFGSGTQLSVL.